The 16 T cell receptor beta chains below come from one sample, sequenced in a study of T cell changes during pregnancy in multiple sclerosis. Assay used: immunoSEQ multiplex PCR; TCRdb lists only in-frame clones, some missing. The sample carries tens of thousands of clones, around 85% recorded once. The sample here was CD4+ T cells from peripheral blood mononuclear cells, taken in the third trimester of pregnancy. All receptors come from a female donor with multiple sclerosis, enrolled in a pregnancy study.

The chain recombines TRBV7-6 with TRBJ1-1; D perhaps matches TRBD1 (5 bases). The CDR3 extends over 12 amino acids. V lost 6 bases and J 11 bases, leaving 16 bases between the germline ends. Germline values: CDR1 SGHVS, CDR2 FNYEAQ. CDR3 nucleotides: TGTGCCAGCAGGTGGGCATGGGGGGATGCTTTCTTT. Its translation is CASRWAWGDAFF.

V gene TRBV7-8 combines with J gene TRBJ1-4; 7 bases line up with TRBD1. In germline, CDR1 is SGHVS, CDR2 FQNEAQ. V shed 0 bases, J shed 4 bases, and the junction held 5 bases outside the gene matches. The length of the CDR3 is 16 residues. CDR3 nucleotide sequence: TGTGCCAGCAGCTTAGCATTGGGACAGCGTAATGAAAAACTGTTTTTT. It translates to CASSLALGQRNEKLFF.

On this clone: The same CDR3 also results from other DNA sequences found in this sample. V and J are TRBV5-1 and TRBJ2-1; 9 positions match TRBD2. The germline CDR1 and CDR2 sequences are SGHRS and YFSETQ. V lost 0 bases to trimming and J lost 3 bases; unmatched junction nucleotides: 1. The CDR3 is made up of 15 amino acids. Here the CDR3 DNA reads TGCGCCAGCAGCTTGGAACTAGCGGGCTACAATGAGCAGTTCTTC. This translates into CASSLELAGYNEQFF.

The chain joins TRBV5-1 to TRBJ1-4; TRBD1 agrees at 9 bases. The CDR3 length is 17 residues. Trimming took 4 bases from V and 3 from J; bases not matched to a gene: 10. The germline V gene has CDR1 SGHRS and CDR2 YFSETQ. Here the CDR3 DNA reads TGCGCCAGCAGCCCCGGGACAGGGAGTGTAGCTAATGAAAAACTGTTTTTT. It specifies CASSPGTGSVANEKLFF.

This rearrangement joins TRBV18 to TRBJ1-2; no firm D call. The CDR3 runs to 13 residues. CDR1 is KGHSH and CDR2 is LQKENI in the germline V gene. V was pared by 4 bases and J by 3 bases, with 9 bases between. The chain's CDR3 is CASSQTADYGYTF. The CDR3 bases are TGTGCCAGCTCACAGACTGCTGACTATGGCTACACCTTC. The full variable domain, its missing parts supplied by reference TRBV18 and TRBJ1-2, is NAGVMQNPRHLVRRRGQEARLRCSPMKGHSHVYWYRQLPEEGLKFMVYLQKENIIDESGMPKERFSAEFPKEGPSILRIQQVVRGDSAAYFCASSQTADYGYTFGSGTRLTVV.

This sequence joins TRBV30 and TRBJ1-1; D call uncertain. This CDR3 contains 11 residues. The ends were cut back, 2 bases at V and 8 bases at J, with 9 bases in the middle. CDR1 is GTSNPN, CDR2 SVGIG, per germline (reference sequence). The CDR3 DNA reads as TGTGCCTGGAGTCCAACCCGGGAAGCTTTCTTT. This codes for CAWSPTREAFF. Using reference TRBV30 and TRBJ1-1 for the parts outside the CDR3, the full variable domain is SQTIHQWPATLVQPVGSPLSLECTVEGTSNPNLYWYRQAAGRGLQLLFYSVGIGQISSEVPQNLSASRPQDRQFILSSKKLLLSDSGFYLCAWSPTREAFFGQGTRLTVV.

This rearrangement joins TRBV5-6 to TRBJ1-6; 10 bases map to TRBD1. CDR1 and CDR2 (germline): SGHDT, YYEEEE. There are 14 residues in the CDR3. Trimming removed 3 bases from V and 8 bases from J; junction bases left unmatched: 2. CDR3 sequence reads: CASSYGTGDSPLHF. CDR3 in DNA: TGTGCCAGCAGCTACGGGACAGGGGATTCACCCCTCCACTTT. Variable domain in full (rest from reference TRBV5-6 and TRBJ1-6): DAGVTQSPTHLIKTRGQQVTLRCSPKSGHDTVSWYQQALGQGPQFIFQYYEEEERQRGNFPDRFSGHQFPNYSSELNVNALLLGDSALYLCASSYGTGDSPLHFGNGTRLTVT.

The genes are TRBV6-5 and TRBJ2-7; possibly TRBD2 for D (5 bases). V lost 5 bases and J 5 bases, leaving 13 bases between the germline ends. Germline assignment: CDR1 MNHEY and CDR2 SVGAGI. The CDR3 has 13 residues. The CDR3 nucleotides read TGTGCCAGCAGTCTAGAGGGTTTACACGAGCAGTACTTC. Translated: CASSLEGLHEQYF.

This chain connects TRBV6-1 to TRBJ1-2; possible D gene TRBD1, 6 bases. Trimming took 6 bases from V and 2 from J, leaving 13 bases between them. This CDR3 contains 14 residues. CDR1 MNHNS and CDR2 SASEGT come from the germline V gene. CDR3 protein: CASRVAGVNYGYTF. The DNA for the CDR3 is TGTGCCAGCAGAGTTGCAGGGGTCAACTATGGCTACACCTTC.

The sample holds one count of this clone. The chain joins TRBV7-9 to TRBJ1-5; a possible D gene is TRBD1 (6 bases). The germline gives CDR1 SEHNR, CDR2 FQNEAQ (reference sequence). The CDR3 is made up of 15 amino acids. V gave up 5 bases and J gave up 0 bases, with 11 bases separating them. CDR3 in DNA: TGTGCCAGCAGCCCCAGGGGAGTTAGCAATCAGCCCCAGCATTTT. Translating it yields CASSPRGVSNQPQHF.

The chain joins TRBV10-3 to TRBJ2-7; 7 positions agree with TRBD2. In germline, CDR1 is ENHRY, CDR2 SYGVKD. CDR3 length equals 15 residues. With 4 bases clipped from V and 1 base from J, the junction kept 7 bases outside the gene matches. This CDR3 is CAISGGGITSYEQYF. The DNA of the CDR3 is TGTGCCATCAGTGGGGGGGGTATCACATCCTACGAGCAGTACTTC.

CDR3 nucleotides: TGTGCCAGCAGCCCCGGACAAGACAATGAAAAACTGTTTTTT. Translating gives CASSPGQDNEKLFF. The J gene is TRBJ1-4, the V gene TRBV6-6; a weak D match, TRBD1 (5 bases). Trimming stripped 6 bases from V and 5 bases from J, with 13 bases between. The CDR3 loop spans 14 amino acids. CDR1 MNHNY and CDR2 SVGAGI come from the germline V gene (reference sequence).

In this sample, this clone turned up a few times. The chain has TRBV18 and TRBJ2-5, with TRBD1 as a possible D gene (5 bases). The V end was cut by 2 bases, the J end by 4 bases, with 14 bases between. Germline V gene data show CDR1 as KGHSH and CDR2 as LQKENI. The CDR3 spans 15 residues. The CDR3 DNA follows: TGTGCCAGCTCACCAGACCCAGGGATGGGAGAGACCCAGTACTTC. Protein: CASSPDPGMGETQYF. The variable domain in full, completed from reference TRBV18 and TRBJ2-5, reads NAGVMQNPRHLVRRRGQEARLRCSPMKGHSHVYWYRQLPEEGLKFMVYLQKENIIDESGMPKERFSAEFPKEGPSILRIQQVVRGDSAAYFCASSPDPGMGETQYFGPGTRLLVL.

This chain connects TRBV5-1 to TRBJ2-7; D is unclear. Germline CDR1 is SGHRS and CDR2 is YFSETQ. V was shortened by 0 bases and J by 4 bases, with 14 bases between the two germline ends. The CDR3 spans 15 residues. The CDR3 reads CASSLEVGTTYEQYF. In nucleotides, the CDR3 is TGCGCCAGCAGCTTGGAAGTGGGCACCACATACGAGCAGTACTTC.

The chain is built from TRBV13 and TRBJ2-7; 8 bases agree with TRBD1. The junction had 3 bases not matched to a gene; V was cut back by 3 bases and J by 2 bases. The CDR3 extends over 14 amino acids. CDR1 is PRHDT, CDR2 FYEKMQ, per germline (reference sequence). The CDR3 nucleotides are TGTGCCAGCAGCTTCTGGACAGGGACCTACGAGCAGTACTTC. It encodes CASSFWTGTYEQYF.

The chain is built from TRBV27 and TRBJ1-5, with a weak D call TRBD1 (6 bases). Germline V CDR1 and CDR2: MNHEY, SMNVEV (reference sequence). V was clipped by 4 bases and J by 3 bases, with 22 bases between them. The CDR3 runs 18 residues. The CDR3 loop reads CASSSSRPGHIYNQPQHF. In DNA, the CDR3 is TGTGCCAGCAGTTCCTCCCGCCCGGGACATATCTACAATCAGCCCCAGCATTTT.